The subject of this entry is one T cell receptor (beta chain). The target antigen is unknown. The primer mix had 60 Vbeta and 13 Jbeta primers. The protocol was immunoSEQ multiplex PCR, while the TCRdb copy is restricted to in-frame clones and leaves out a portion. The sample contains some 130,000 clones, 77% of which appear only once. Trimming left V 6 bases short and J 4 bases short, with 13 bases between. Germline-derived CDR1 and CDR2 are SNHLY and FYNNEI. This CDR3 has 13 residues. The data belong to a study of cytomegalovirus exposure and HLA in healthy donors. Findings and limits, study-wide: Earlier findings revealed that most TCR beta V segments proved productive either about 90% or about 30% of the time.

The chain combines TRBV2 with TRBJ2-7; no clear D gene. This receptor was identified in a male donor in good health and CMV-seropositive. The sample consisted of PBMCs. The DNA of the CDR3 is TGTGCCAGCAGCCAGCCGGGTACTTACGAGCAGTACTTC. Amino acids: CASSQPGTYEQYF.